The clone carrying this TCR beta chain has at least ten counts. What it recognizes is unknown. Looked up from germline, CDR1 is SGHVS and CDR2 is FNYEAQ. This CDR3 has 14 amino acids. V lost 5 bases and J lost 8; bases outside the gene matches: 10. Amplification of TCR beta CDR3 regions used RNA transcripts. HTBI-primed first-round RT-PCR preceded second-round multiplex PCR. Using its own MiXCR run on the multiplex PCR reads, TCRdb lists one record per CDR3 protein. The sample lists over a million distinct CDR3 sequences; 35% to 40% were seen once. Certain patients were not enrolled. These were patients with other autoimmune diseases, uncontrolled infections, pregnancy or lactation. The data are from a study of Graves' ophthalmopathy and Graves' hyperthyroidism. Study in general: Absence of ophthalmopathy within 18 months of follow-up defined stable hyperthyroidism. Regarding the study as a whole: Ophthalmopathy progression was predicted by the model at 55% to 71% sensitivity and about 79% specificity.

This chain connects TRBV7-6 to TRBJ1-2, with 8 bases fitting TRBD1. This receptor was obtained from an adult man with Graves' hyperthyroidism. Sequencing input: peripheral blood or thyroid tissue (not recorded which). The CDR3 loop is CASSRTGRINGYTF. The CDR3 DNA sequence: TGTGCCAGCAGCCGGACAGGGCGGATCAACGGCTACACCTTC.